This entry features one T cell receptor (beta chain) sequence. Original handling: Amplification of reference gene primers was used by the study to estimate nucleated cell counts. Method: immunoSEQ multiplex PCR; TCRdb's copy keeps in-frame clones and lacks some. V, J and clone size are taken as reported in that table, and D and trimming were inferred from the DNA itself. The sample yields approximately 21,000 clones, 75% to 85% seen once. These data originate in a study of blood T cell repertoires in COVID-19. Looking at the study overall: Sites across the United States, Italy and Spain contributed samples from acute and convalescent COVID-19. In each case, the material was cDNA or gDNA derived from T cells, B-cell-depleted T cells, or PBMCs.

With 6 bases clipped from V and 3 bases from J, the junction kept 13 bases outside the gene matches. CDR3 length equals 16 residues. Germline loops: CDR1 KGHSH, CDR2 LQKENI. The receptor's source is a man older than 75 with acute or convalescent COVID-19. The sequenced sample was peripheral blood. V usage is TRBV18 and J usage is TRBJ1-1, with TRBD1 identical over 7 bases. In DNA, the CDR3 is TGTGCCAGCTCTCCCGCACAGGGGAATCGGGACACTGAAGCTTTCTTT. It encodes CASSPAQGNRDTEAFF.